Listed below are T cell receptor beta chains from one sample, sequenced in a study of post-analysis software for immune sequencing data. MiXCR, applied by TCRdb to the PCR reads, yields one record per CDR3 protein. The profile shows a few hundred thousand distinct CDR3 sequences, less than 35% of them singletons. Sequencing was done on a sample of blood. The receptors were sampled from a girl between 10 and 17 years old with multiple sclerosis. The CDR3 runs from the conserved cysteine through the conserved F or W. Each record gives: V gene, CDR3 protein.

v_call: TRBV20-1
cdr3_aa: CSARDSATQETQYF

v_call: TRBV7-2
cdr3_aa: CASSFTGGWGYTF

v_call: TRBV4-2
cdr3_aa: CASSQGGETSSYEQFF

v_call: TRBV7-9
cdr3_aa: CASSSTGSLAKNIQYF

v_call: TRBV27
cdr3_aa: CASSGLAGSYNEQFF

v_call: TRBV4-1
cdr3_aa: CASSQAGVRQPQHF

v_call: TRBV2
cdr3_aa: CASVPRDSGGSLTEAFF

v_call: TRBV28
cdr3_aa: CASRTRGVYEQYF

v_call: TRBV2
cdr3_aa: CASSTSGTYNEQFF

v_call: TRBV29-1
cdr3_aa: CSAWTGTGYQNNYGYTF

v_call: TRBV20-1
cdr3_aa: CSAREEGPETQYF

v_call: TRBV7-9
cdr3_aa: CASSLPLGTSGEMDEQFF

v_call: TRBV9
cdr3_aa: CASSPTGGINQPQHF

v_call: TRBV27
cdr3_aa: CASSYRRGFGNTIYF

v_call: TRBV5-5
cdr3_aa: CASSFKAMAHAGEYEQFF

v_call: TRBV29-1
cdr3_aa: CSECPRYEQYF

v_call: TRBV12-3/TRBV12-4
cdr3_aa: CASCPGGSSYEQYF

v_call: TRBV7-2
cdr3_aa: CASSPPGFNEQFF